This TCR beta chain was identified in a study of human T cells and chemical hapten exposure. From germline, CDR1 is LNHDA and CDR2 SQIVND (reference sequence). The CDR3 runs to 15 residues. Trimming at V came to 6 bases and at J to 2 bases, leaving 9 bases not matched to a gene. TCRdb independently ran MiXCR on the RACE reads; one entry per CDR3 protein. The sample shows 100,000 or so distinct CDR3 sequences, around 35% of them seen only once. Study-wide results and limits: With DPC sensitization, TCRs exceeding 1 in 1000 frequency showed no change.

Concerning this clonotype itself: Antigen: not known.

As to time point: patch test 3, about 24 weeks after DPC sensitization. Treatment denoted: therapeutic diphenylcyclopropenone sensitization with weekly scalp DPC. The sample was whole blood, taken in connection with sensitization to the hapten diphenylcyclopropenone (DPC). The chain is built from TRBV19 and TRBJ2-7, with 8 bases lining up with TRBD1. The clonotype comes from a man aged 35-49 years with alopecia areata. Some clones in this sample may be carry-over from other donors' samples. CDR3 nucleotide sequence: TGTGCCAGTAGCGATACCGGGACAGGAGCCTACGAGCAGTACTTC. This gives the protein CASSDTGTGAYEQYF.